The 25 T cell receptor beta chains listed next were all sequenced from one sample in a study of blood T cells in healthy people across ages. Using a J-beta primer mix together with a sample-barcoded 5' primer, a second PCR was run for about 6 to 11 cycles. TCRdb re-analysed the 5' RACE reads in MiXCR, keeping a single row per CDR3 protein. Seen here are hundreds of thousands of distinct CDR3 sequences, around three fifths observed once, and the top ten hold roughly 24%. Sequenced sample: blood. Receptors originate from a man in his forties in good health.

V is TRBV5-1 and J is TRBJ2-1; D is uncertain. The germline V gene has CDR1 SGHRS and CDR2 YFSETQ. Deletions cut 4 bases from V and 0 bases from J, with 17 bases between. The CDR3 spans 17 residues. The chain's CDR3 is CASSLRHRQSSYNEQFF. The CDR3 DNA sequence: TGCGCCAGCAGCCTCCGTCACCGACAAAGCTCCTACAATGAGCAGTTCTTC.

V usage is TRBV30 and J usage is TRBJ1-1, with D perhaps TRBD1 (5 bases). This CDR3 region has 12 residues. The V gene lost 4 bases and the J gene lost 5 bases, with 11 bases spanning the gap. The germline V gene encodes CDR1 GTSNPN and CDR2 SVGIG (reference sequence). The CDR3 reads CAWTIGGTEAFF. CDR3 nucleotide sequence: TGTGCCTGGACGATCGGGGGAACTGAAGCTTTCTTT.

In its sample, this clonotype was seen a few times. The V call is TRBV2, the J call TRBJ2-3; TRBD2 aligns across 8 bases. Looked up from germline, CDR1 is SNHLY and CDR2 is FYNNEI. This CDR3 contains 15 residues. After removal of 5 bases from V and 0 bases from J, the junction contained 4 bases not matched to a gene. CDR3 in DNA: TGTGCCAGCAGTTCCGAGCGGGGGAGCACAGATACGCAGTATTTT. The encoded protein is CASSSERGSTDTQYF. The variable domain in full, with the rest retrieved from reference TRBV2 and TRBJ2-3, is EPEVTQTPSHQVTQMGQEVILRCVPISNHLYFYWYRQILGQKVEFLVSFYNNEISEKSEIFDDQFSVERPDGSNFTLKIRSTKLEDSAMYFCASSSERGSTDTQYFGPGTRLTVL.

This clonotype has just a few counts. The chain joins TRBV30 to TRBJ1-6, with TRBD1 matching over 7 bases. The germline V gene encodes CDR1 GTSNPN and CDR2 SVGIG (reference sequence). The V segment lost 2 bases and the J segment 8 bases; nucleotides outside the gene matches: 21. This CDR3 spans 19 amino acids. This CDR3 is CAWSSRQGFGILEHSPLHF. The CDR3 region has the DNA TGTGCCTGGAGTTCACGACAGGGTTTCGGAATCCTGGAGCATTCACCCCTCCACTTT.

In regard to this clonotype: The junction and the germline gene differ at one end; a read error may be behind it. This chain joins TRBV12-3 or TRBV12-4 and TRBJ2-7, with a possible D match to TRBD1 (7 bases). The CDR3 is 13 amino acids. CDR3 sequence (DNA): TGTGCCAGCAGTTGGGGGGACAGCTACGGGCAGTACTTC. Protein product: CASSWGDSYGQYF.

The rearrangement links TRBV6-6 to TRBJ1-1, with 8 bases aligning to TRBD1. Per germline, CDR1 MNHNY and CDR2 SVGAGI (reference sequence). This CDR3 has 13 residues. J was trimmed by 6 bases and V by 10 bases; bases with no gene match: 10. CDR3 loop: CATGQGTSPEAFF. CDR3 DNA sequence: TGTGCCACTGGACAGGGCACGTCTCCTGAAGCTTTCTTT.

This chain links TRBV12-3 or TRBV12-4 with TRBJ1-1, with 7 bases lining up with TRBD1. V was clipped by 8 bases and J by 3 bases; unmatched bases: 9. The CDR3 length is 14 residues. The CDR3 loop reads CASSLRGLDTEAFF. CDR3 sequence (DNA): TGTGCCAGCTCCCTAAGGGGGCTGGACACTGAAGCTTTCTTT.

This sequence joins TRBV11-2 and TRBJ2-2; no clear D. Trimming cost V 0 bases and J 6 bases, with 8 bases left between them. This CDR3 contains 14 residues. Looked up from germline, CDR1 is SGHAT and CDR2 is FQNNGV. The CDR3 is CASSLERQAGELFF. The CDR3 nucleotides read TGTGCCAGCAGCTTAGAACGGCAGGCCGGGGAGCTGTTTTTT.

This chain joins TRBV20-1 and TRBJ2-1; D ambiguous. This CDR3 region has 17 residues. Germline V lookup: CDR1 DFQATT, CDR2 SNEGSKA (reference sequence). V gave up 4 bases and J gave up 0 bases, with 19 bases separating them. CDR3 protein: CSANGGPRAISYNEQFF. CDR3 DNA sequence: TGCAGTGCTAACGGTGGCCCCCGGGCAATCTCCTACAATGAGCAGTTCTTC.

V usage is TRBV7-3 and J usage is TRBJ2-3; D ambiguous. Between the trimmed V and J ends, which lost 1 base and 1 base, there was a span of 12 bases. In germline, CDR1 is SGHTA, CDR2 FQGTGA. This CDR3 comprises 16 residues. The CDR3 is CASSLSGPQGTDTQYF. CDR3 in DNA: TGTGCCAGCAGCTTAAGTGGTCCGCAGGGCACAGATACGCAGTATTTT.

As for this clonotype: A much larger clone differs by one base, so this may be a read error. J is TRBJ2-6 and V is TRBV5-5; 7 bases line up with TRBD1. The CDR3 totals 19 residues. Germline CDR1 and CDR2: SGHKS and YYEKEE (reference sequence). The CDR3 nucleotides read TGTGCCAGCAGCTTTGCCCCGCGACAGGGAGTCGCTGGGGCCGACGTCCTGACTTTC. It encodes CASSFAPRQGVAGADVLTF. The complete variable domain, with remaining parts taken from reference TRBV5-5 and TRBJ2-6, reads DAGVTQSPTHLIKTRGQQVTLRCSPISGHKSVSWYQQVLGQGPQFIFQYYEKEERGRGNFPDRFSARQFPNYSSELNVNALLLGDSALYLCASSFAPRQGVAGADVLTFGAGSRLTVL.

CDR3: CASSQTRQANQETQYF. The CDR3 bases are TGTGCCAGCAGCCAGACAAGACAGGCCAACCAAGAGACCCAGTACTTC. V usage is TRBV3-1 and J usage is TRBJ2-5; a possible D gene is TRBD1 (6 bases). The germline V gene has CDR1 LGHDT and CDR2 YNNKEL (reference sequence). There are 16 residues in the CDR3. V was pared by 3 bases and J by 0 bases, with 14 bases between.

This clonotype was observed a few times. V is TRBV10-3 and J is TRBJ2-3, with 15 nucleotides matching TRBD2. V lost 7 bases, J lost 4 bases, and 9 bases stayed unmatched. This CDR3 spans 17 amino acids. Germline V gene data show CDR1 as ENHRY and CDR2 as SYGVKD. The chain's CDR3 is CAIKGLAGGYAADTQYF. CDR3 sequence (DNA): TGTGCCATCAAGGGACTAGCGGGAGGTTATGCAGCAGATACGCAGTATTTT.

The chain carries TRBV3-1 and TRBJ1-2; tentatively, D is TRBD1 (6 bases). Germline V CDR1 and CDR2: LGHDT, YNNKEL (reference sequence). The V gene lost 2 bases and the J gene lost 3 bases, with 16 bases spanning the gap. This CDR3 is 16 amino acids long. This CDR3 reads CASSQKAWGQDYGYTF. As DNA, the CDR3 is TGTGCCAGCAGCCAAAAGGCCTGGGGGCAAGACTATGGCTACACCTTC. Combining the CDR3 with reference TRBV3-1 and TRBJ1-2 gives the whole variable domain DTAVSQTPKYLVTQMGNDKSIKCEQNLGHDTMYWYKQDSKKFLKIMFSYNNKELIINETVPNRFSPKSPDKAHLNLHINSLELGDSAVYFCASSQKAWGQDYGYTFGSGTRLTVV.

The chain combines TRBV25-1 with TRBJ2-1; a weak D match, TRBD2 (6 bases). CDR1 and CDR2 (germline): MGHDK, SYGVNS. The CDR3 is made up of 15 amino acids. V was cut by 1 base and J by 6 bases, with 13 bases left in between. CDR3 DNA sequence: TGTGCCAGCAGTGAATCCGGGGGAGCACCCAATGAGCAGTTCTTC. As protein: CASSESGGAPNEQFF.

The chain recombines TRBV5-1 with TRBJ2-1; a possible D gene is TRBD2 (6 bases). The germline V and J ends were trimmed by 4 bases and 5 bases, with 19 bases remaining between them. This CDR3 comprises 16 residues. CDR1 and CDR2 (germline): SGHRS, YFSETQ. CDR3 coding DNA: TGCGCCAGCAGCCCAGGCGCGGGGCGGGCCGACAATGAGCAGTTCTTC. Amino acids: CASSPGAGRADNEQFF.

This clonotype appeared a few times. The V gene is TRBV7-9, the J gene TRBJ2-7; TRBD2 matches at 13 bases. This CDR3 has 17 amino acids. From germline, CDR1 is SEHNR and CDR2 FQNEAQ (reference sequence). V was clipped by 3 bases and J by 4 bases; unmatched bases: 9. For the CDR3, the DNA is TGTGCCAGCAGCTTCGTCGGTGGACTAGCGGGAGCATACGAGCAGTACTTC. It translates to CASSFVGGLAGAYEQYF. Supplemented by reference TRBV7-9 and TRBJ2-7, the full variable domain reads DTGVSQNPRHKITKRGQNVTFRCDPISEHNRLYWYRQTLGQGPEFLTYFQNEAQLEKSRLLSDRFSAERPKGSFSTLEIQRTEQGDSAMYLCASSFVGGLAGAYEQYFGPGTRLTVT.

This clonotype has only a few counts. The chain joins TRBV2 to TRBJ2-1, with 10 bases fitting TRBD1. The V gene end was trimmed by 7 bases and the J gene end by 2 bases; junction bases not matched to a gene: 8. Germline loops: CDR1 SNHLY, CDR2 FYNNEI. CDR3 length: 16 amino acids. DNA for the CDR3: TGTGCCAGCACCGGGGGGACAGGGGTCACCTACAATGAGCAGTTCTTC. This sequence encodes CASTGGTGVTYNEQFF.

The J gene is TRBJ2-7, the V gene TRBV9, with TRBD1 matching over 7 bases. Germline V gene lookup returns CDR1 SGDLS and CDR2 YYNGEE. V lost 2 bases to trimming and J lost 5 bases; unmatched junction nucleotides: 10. The CDR3 contains 15 residues. For the CDR3, the DNA is TGTGCCAGCAGCGTGGGACAGAATTTTGAACACGAGCAGTACTTC. It yields the protein CASSVGQNFEHEQYF.

This clonotype appeared a single time. V and J are TRBV29-1 and TRBJ2-1; possibly TRBD1 or TRBD2 for D (6 bases each). CDR1 is SQVTM and CDR2 is ANQGSEA in the germline V gene. CDR3 length equals 11 residues. Trimming removed 7 bases from V and 12 bases from J, with 16 bases in between. This chain's CDR3 is CSALGGTGQFF. The CDR3 nucleotides read TGCAGCGCACTAGGGGGGACGGGGCAGTTCTTC.

This clonotype was found many times. This chain uses TRBV29-1 with TRBJ1-5, with a possible D match to TRBD1 (5 bases). The CDR3 consists of 13 residues. From germline, CDR1 is SQVTM and CDR2 ANQGSEA. The V end was cut by 7 bases, the J end by 6 bases, with 16 bases between. The CDR3 DNA reads as TGCAGCGCCAGCGGGGGGTGGGGTCAGCCCCAGCATTTT. This codes for CSASGGWGQPQHF.

The V and J genes are TRBV20-1 and TRBJ1-1; D might be TRBD1 (5 bases). Trimming cost V 3 bases and J 3 bases, with 14 bases left between them. The CDR3 runs to 14 residues. Germline CDR1 DFQATT, CDR2 SNEGSKA (reference sequence). In DNA form, the CDR3 reads TGCAGTGCTAGGGGGCGGAGATGGGACACTGAAGCTTTCTTT. Protein product: CSARGRRWDTEAFF.

The chain has TRBV28 and TRBJ1-5; D remains unclear. Trimming pared 5 bases from V and 5 bases from J, leaving 13 bases between. Germline values: CDR1 MDHEN, CDR2 SYDVKM. This CDR3 contains 14 residues. This chain's CDR3 is CASSDGIGDQPQHF. The CDR3 region has the DNA TGTGCCAGCAGTGACGGGATTGGCGATCAGCCCCAGCATTTT.

The table lists this clonotype with a few counts. This chain uses TRBV27 with TRBJ2-5; D unresolved. Per germline, CDR1 MNHEY and CDR2 SMNVEV (reference sequence). The CDR3 is made up of 13 amino acids. V shed 3 bases and J shed 4 bases, with 9 bases lying between them. The CDR3 sequence: CASSFGKGETQYF. The DNA of the CDR3 is TGTGCCAGCAGTTTCGGAAAGGGAGAGACCCAGTACTTC.

Worth noting for this clonotype: The junction does not match germline at one end; this may be a read error. V and J are TRBV28 and TRBJ2-5; 13 bases line up with TRBD2. Germline V CDR1 and CDR2: MDHEN, SYDVKM. The CDR3 spans 18 residues. CDR3 nucleotides: TGTGTCAGCAGTTTACCGCCTACTAGCGGGGGGGCCCAAGAGACCCAGTACTTC. Translated, it gives CVSSLPPTSGGAQETQYF.